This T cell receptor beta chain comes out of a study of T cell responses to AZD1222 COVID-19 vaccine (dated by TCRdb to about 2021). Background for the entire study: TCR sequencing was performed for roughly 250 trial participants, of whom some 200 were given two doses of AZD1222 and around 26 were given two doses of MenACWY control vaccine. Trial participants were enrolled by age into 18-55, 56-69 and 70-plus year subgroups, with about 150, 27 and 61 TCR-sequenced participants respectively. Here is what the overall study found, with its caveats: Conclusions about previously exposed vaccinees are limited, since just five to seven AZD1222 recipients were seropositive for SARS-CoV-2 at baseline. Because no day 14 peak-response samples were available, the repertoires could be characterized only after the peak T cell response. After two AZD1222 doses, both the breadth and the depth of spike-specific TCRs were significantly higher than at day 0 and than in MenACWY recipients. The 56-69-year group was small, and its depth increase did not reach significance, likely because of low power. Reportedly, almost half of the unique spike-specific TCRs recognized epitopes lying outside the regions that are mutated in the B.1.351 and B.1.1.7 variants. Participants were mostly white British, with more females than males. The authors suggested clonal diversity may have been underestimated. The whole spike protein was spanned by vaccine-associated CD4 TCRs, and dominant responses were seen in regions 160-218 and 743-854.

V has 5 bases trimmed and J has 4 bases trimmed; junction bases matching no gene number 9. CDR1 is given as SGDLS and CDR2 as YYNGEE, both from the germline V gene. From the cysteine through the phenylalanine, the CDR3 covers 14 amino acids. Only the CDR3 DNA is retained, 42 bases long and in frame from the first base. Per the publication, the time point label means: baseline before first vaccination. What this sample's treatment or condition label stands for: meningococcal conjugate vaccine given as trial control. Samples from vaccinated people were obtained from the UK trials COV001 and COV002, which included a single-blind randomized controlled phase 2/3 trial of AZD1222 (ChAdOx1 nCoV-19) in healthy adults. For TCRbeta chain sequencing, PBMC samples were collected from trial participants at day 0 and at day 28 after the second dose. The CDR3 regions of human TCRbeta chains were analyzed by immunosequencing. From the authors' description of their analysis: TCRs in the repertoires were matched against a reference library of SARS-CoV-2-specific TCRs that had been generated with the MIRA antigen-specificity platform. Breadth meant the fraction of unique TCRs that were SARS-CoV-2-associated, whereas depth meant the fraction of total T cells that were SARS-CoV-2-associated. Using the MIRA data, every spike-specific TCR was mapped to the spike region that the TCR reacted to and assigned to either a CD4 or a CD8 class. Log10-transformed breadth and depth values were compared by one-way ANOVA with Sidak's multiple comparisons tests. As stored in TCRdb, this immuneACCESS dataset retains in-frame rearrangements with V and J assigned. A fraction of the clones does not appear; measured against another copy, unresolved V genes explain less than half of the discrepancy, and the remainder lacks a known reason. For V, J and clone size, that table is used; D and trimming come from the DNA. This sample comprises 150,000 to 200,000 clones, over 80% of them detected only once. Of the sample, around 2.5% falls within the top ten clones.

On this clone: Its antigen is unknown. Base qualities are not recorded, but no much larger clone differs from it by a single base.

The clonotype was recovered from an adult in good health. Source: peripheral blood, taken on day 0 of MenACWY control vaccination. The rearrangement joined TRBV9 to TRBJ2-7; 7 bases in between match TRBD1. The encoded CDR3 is CASSRQGSGYEQYF. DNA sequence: TGTGCCAGCAGTCGACAGGGAAGCGGTTACGAGCAGTACTTC.